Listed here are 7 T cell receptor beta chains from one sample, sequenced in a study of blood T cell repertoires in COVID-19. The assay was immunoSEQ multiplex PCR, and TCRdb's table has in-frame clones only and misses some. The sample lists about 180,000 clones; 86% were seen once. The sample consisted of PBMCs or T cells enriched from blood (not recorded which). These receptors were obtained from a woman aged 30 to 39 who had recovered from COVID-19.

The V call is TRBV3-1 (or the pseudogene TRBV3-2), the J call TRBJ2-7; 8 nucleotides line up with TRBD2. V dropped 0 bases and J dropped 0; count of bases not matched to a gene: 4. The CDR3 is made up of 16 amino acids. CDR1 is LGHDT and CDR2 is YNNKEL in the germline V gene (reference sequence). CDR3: CASSQDSSGYSYEQYF. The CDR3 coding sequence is TGTGCCAGCAGCCAAGATTCTAGCGGGTACTCCTACGAGCAGTACTTC.

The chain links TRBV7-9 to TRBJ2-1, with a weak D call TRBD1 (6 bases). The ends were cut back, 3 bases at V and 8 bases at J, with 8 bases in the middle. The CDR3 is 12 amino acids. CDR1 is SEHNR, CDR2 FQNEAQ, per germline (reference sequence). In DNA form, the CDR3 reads TGTGCCAGCAGCTTTGGGGGCCATGAGCAGTTCTTC. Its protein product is CASSFGGHEQFF.

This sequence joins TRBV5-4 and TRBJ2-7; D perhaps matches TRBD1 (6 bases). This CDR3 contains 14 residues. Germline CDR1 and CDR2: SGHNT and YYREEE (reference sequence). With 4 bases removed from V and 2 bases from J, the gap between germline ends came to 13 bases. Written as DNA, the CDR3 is TGTGCCAGCAGCGGCGCGAGGGACACCTACGAGCAGTACTTC. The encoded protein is CASSGARDTYEQYF.

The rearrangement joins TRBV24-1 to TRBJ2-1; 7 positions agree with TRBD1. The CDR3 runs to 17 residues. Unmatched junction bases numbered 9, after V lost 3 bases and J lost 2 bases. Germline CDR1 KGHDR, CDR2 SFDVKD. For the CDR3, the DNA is TGTGCCACCAGTGATCCGGAGACAGGGCAGACCTACAATGAGCAGTTCTTC. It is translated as CATSDPETGQTYNEQFF.

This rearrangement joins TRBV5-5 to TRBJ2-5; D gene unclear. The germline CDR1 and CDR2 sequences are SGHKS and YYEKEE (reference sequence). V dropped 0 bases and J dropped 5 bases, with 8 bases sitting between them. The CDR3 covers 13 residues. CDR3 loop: CASSLAGGETQYF. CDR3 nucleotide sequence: TGTGCCAGCAGCTTGGCGGGTGGGGAGACCCAGTACTTC.

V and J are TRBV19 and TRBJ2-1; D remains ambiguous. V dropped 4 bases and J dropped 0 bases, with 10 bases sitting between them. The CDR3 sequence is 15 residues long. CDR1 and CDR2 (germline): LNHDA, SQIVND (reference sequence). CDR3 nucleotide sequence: TGTGCCAGTAGTACGTCCGCGAGCTCCTACAATGAGCAGTTCTTC. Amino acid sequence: CASSTSASSYNEQFF.

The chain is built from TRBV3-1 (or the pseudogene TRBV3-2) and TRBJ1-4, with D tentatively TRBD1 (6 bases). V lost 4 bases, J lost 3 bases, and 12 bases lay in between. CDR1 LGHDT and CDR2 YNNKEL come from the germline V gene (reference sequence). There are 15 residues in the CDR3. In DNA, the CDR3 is TGTGCCAGCAGCCCCAGGGGACCCGCTAATGAAAAACTGTTTTTT. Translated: CASSPRGPANEKLFF.